The T cell receptor beta chain under discussion was sequenced for a study of T cells after yellow fever vaccination. The wider study: Where fractions had low cell numbers, libraries were prepared from them with the SMART-Seq v4 Ultra Low Input RNA kit. Points from the study as a whole: Booster samples showed a return of most primary-vaccination clones (under 98% CD4, 85% to 90% CD8).

Trimming took 2 bases from V and 1 from J, leaving 4 bases between them. Per the germline V gene, CDR1 is KGHDR and CDR2 is SFDVKD. This CDR3 comprises 13 residues. In regard to this clonotype: Its cognate antigen is unknown.

TCRdb reanalysed the 5' RACE reads using MiXCR and keeps one entry per CDR3 protein. The sample contains approximately 450,000 distinct CDR3 sequences, about 19% of which appear only once. The rearrangement joins TRBV24-1 to TRBJ1-1; D is unresolved. Sequencing used PBMCs, obtained before the yellow fever booster vaccination. The origin of this receptor is a man between 18 and 29 years old who received the YFV17D yellow fever vaccine. As DNA, the CDR3 is TGTGCCACCAGTGATTCTACGAACACTGAAGCTTTCTTT. Residues: CATSDSTNTEAFF.